The 10 T cell receptor beta chains given below trace back to one sample, sequenced in a study of T-cell reconstitution after alpha-beta-depleted transplantation in children. Unique molecular identifiers were incorporated during preparation of the TCRbeta library. TCRdb independently ran MiXCR on the PCR reads; one entry per CDR3 protein. The table has around 190,000 distinct CDR3 sequences, approximately 7% seen once. Here the sequenced sample was PBMCs, taken before TCRalphabeta/CD19-depleted stem cell transplant. The receptor set was obtained from a boy under 10 years old with acute lymphoblastic leukemia, due to receive a stem cell transplant.

This clonotype was counted many times. V is TRBV18 and J is TRBJ2-7; either TRBD1 or TRBD2 may fit D (5 bases each). In germline, CDR1 is KGHSH, CDR2 LQKENI. This CDR3 spans 12 amino acids. The V and J ends lost 0 bases and 9 bases respectively, with 9 bases between them. CDR3 coding DNA: TGTGCCAGCTCACCACCAACGGGGCGGCAGTACTTC. Translation gives CASSPPTGRQYF.

This clonotype was recorded many times. The chain uses TRBV12-3 or TRBV12-4 and TRBJ2-5, with D possibly called TRBD1 or TRBD2 (5 bases each). V was shortened by 3 bases and J by 5 bases, with 16 bases between the two germline ends. This CDR3 has 15 residues. The CDR3 spells CASSFWDQVEETQYF. The CDR3 region has the DNA TGTGCCAGCAGTTTTTGGGACCAGGTAGAGGAGACCCAGTACTTC.

This clonotype showed up just a few times. V usage is TRBV5-5 and J usage is TRBJ2-1; D perhaps matches TRBD1 (5 bases). The CDR3 spans 15 residues. Germline-derived CDR1 and CDR2 are SGHKS and YYEKEE (reference sequence). The V end was cut by 6 bases, the J end by 2 bases, with 15 bases between. CDR3: CASNDRQKTYNEQFF. The CDR3 bases are TGTGCCAGCAACGACCGACAGAAAACCTACAATGAGCAGTTCTTC.

This clonotype was seen many times. The chain combines TRBV7-2 with TRBJ1-6; 8 bases fit TRBD1. Trimming cost V 8 bases and J 7 bases; bases outside gene matches: 10. The CDR3 has 15 residues. Germline V lookup: CDR1 SGHTA, CDR2 FQGNSA. CDR3 in DNA: TGTGCCAGCGGGACGGACAGGGTGAGGAATTCACCCCTCCACTTT. It encodes CASGTDRVRNSPLHF.

This clonotype came up a few times. This CDR3 is CASSAPSGSSWETQYF. DNA for the CDR3: TGTGCCAGCAGTGCGCCTAGCGGGAGCTCCTGGGAGACCCAGTACTTC. V gene TRBV25-1 combines with J gene TRBJ2-5, with TRBD2 matching over 10 bases. The CDR3 contains 16 residues. Germline assignment: CDR1 MGHDK and CDR2 SYGVNS. After removal of 4 bases from V and 5 bases from J, the junction contained 10 bases not matched to a gene. The full variable domain, with the rest looked up from reference TRBV25-1 and TRBJ2-5, is EADIYQTPRYLVIGTGKKITLECSQTMGHDKMYWYQQDPGMELHLIHYSYGVNSTEKGDLSSESTVSRIRTEHFPLTLESARPSHTSQYLCASSAPSGSSWETQYFGPGTRLLVL.

This clonotype came up a few times. The J gene is TRBJ1-5, the V gene TRBV11-2; 11 bases align to TRBD1. CDR3 size: 16 residues. Germline CDR1 is SGHAT and CDR2 is FQNNGV. The V gene end was trimmed by 1 base and the J gene end by 5 bases; junction bases not matched to a gene: 4. DNA of the CDR3: TGTGCCAGCAGCTTAGGGACAGGGGGCCCGTATCAGCCCCAGCATTTT. Translation gives CASSLGTGGPYQPQHF.

A few counts support this clonotype. The V and J genes are TRBV15 and TRBJ1-1, with D hard to call. V lost 3 bases, J lost 4 bases, and 15 bases lay in between. The CDR3 runs to 15 residues. Germline V gene data show CDR1 as LNHNV and CDR2 as YYDKDF (reference sequence). CDR3 sequence: CATSSRKPQTTEAFF. CDR3 in DNA: TGTGCCACCAGCAGCAGAAAGCCACAGACCACTGAAGCTTTCTTT. Combining the CDR3 with reference TRBV15 and TRBJ1-1 gives the whole variable domain DAMVIQNPRYQVTQFGKPVTLSCSQTLNHNVMYWYQQKSSQAPKLLFHYYDKDFNNEADTPDNFQSRRPNTSFCFLDIRSPGLGDTAMYLCATSSRKPQTTEAFFGQGTRLTVV.

This clonotype was recorded many times. This chain connects TRBV29-1 to TRBJ2-1; D may be TRBD1 or TRBD2 (5 bases each). V was pared by 8 bases and J by 16 bases, with 21 bases between. Germline values: CDR1 SQVTM, CDR2 ANQGSEA. The CDR3 has 11 residues. The CDR3 DNA reads TGCAGCTCCAGAGTTGGGGACCACCGATTCTTC. It specifies CSSRVGDHRFF.

V gene TRBV5-1 combines with J gene TRBJ1-2, with 7 bases matching TRBD1. CDR1 is SGHRS, CDR2 YFSETQ, per germline. The CDR3 runs 13 residues. Trimming removed 1 base from V and 7 bases from J; junction bases left unmatched: 4. As DNA, the CDR3 is TGCGCCAGCAGCTTGCAGGGGGAAACTGGCTACACCTTC. It yields the protein CASSLQGETGYTF.

There are many counts of this clonotype. V is TRBV29-1 and J is TRBJ2-6; maybe TRBD2 (5 bases). The germline V gene encodes CDR1 SQVTM and CDR2 ANQGSEA. Trimming took off 4 bases at V and 2 bases at J, with 9 bases between the two ends. CDR3 size: 14 residues. The CDR3 DNA reads as TGCAGCGTTGGTGGGCGGGCTGGGGCCAACGTCCTGACTTTC. Protein sequence: CSVGGRAGANVLTF.